The subject of this entry is one T cell receptor beta chain. Antigen specificity is unknown. This entry is derived from a study of CXCR3-negative and CXCR3-positive naive CD8 T cells. CDR1 and CDR2 from the germline V gene are LGHNA and YSLEER. This CDR3 spans 15 amino acids. In preparing the TRB cDNA libraries, 5' RACE with UMI labels was used. Following a re-call of the 5' RACE reads, TCRdb has one entry per CDR3 protein and lacks DNA. Recorded for this sample: tens of thousands of distinct CDR3 sequences. Study findings and constraints: Hydrophobicity of TRB CDR3s was greater in CXCR3-positive naive cells than in CXCR3-negative naive cells.

Sequenced: naive CXCR3+ CD8+ T cells from blood. Described subset: CD45RO-CCR7+CD27+CD95- naive CD8+ T cells expressing CXCR3 (TNR3+). This clonotype originated in a human donor in good health. Some clones in this sample may be carry-over from other donors' samples. J is TRBJ1-1 and V is TRBV4-3. This CDR3 is CASSQDLRSNTEAFF.